The 26 T cell receptor beta chains below come from one sample, sequenced in a study of PD-L1 blockade in urothelial cancer. This table comes from immunoSEQ multiplex PCR, and its TCRdb copy is limited to in-frame clones, with some not included. The sample shows 70,000 or so clones, roughly nine tenths of them seen only once. This specimen consisted of PBMCs, obtained around atezolizumab (anti-PD-L1) treatment. Receptors were obtained from a man aged 55 to 70 with urothelial cancer.

The chain is built from TRBV9 and TRBJ2-1, with D uncertain. Trimming took 2 bases from V and 2 from J, leaving 14 bases between them. The length of the CDR3 is 16 residues. The germline gives CDR1 SGDLS, CDR2 YYNGEE. The CDR3: CASSVTPSATYNEQFF. In nucleotides, the CDR3 is TGTGCCAGCAGCGTTACCCCTTCTGCGACCTACAATGAGCAGTTCTTC.

The chain combines TRBV6-1 with TRBJ2-5, with 9 nucleotides matching TRBD1. Trimming took 5 bases from V and 6 from J; bases not matched to a gene: 10. This CDR3 spans 15 amino acids. From germline, CDR1 is MNHNS and CDR2 SASEGT. The chain's CDR3 is CASSLDGQGWKTQYF. CDR3 DNA: TGTGCCAGCAGTTTAGACGGACAGGGGTGGAAGACCCAGTACTTC.

The chain combines TRBV9 with TRBJ2-1; a weak D match, TRBD2 (5 bases). The CDR3 spans 15 residues. The V gene lost 0 bases and the J gene lost 4 bases, with 11 bases spanning the gap. Germline V lookup: CDR1 SGDLS, CDR2 YYNGEE. The CDR3: CASSVESGAYNEQFF. In DNA form, the CDR3 reads TGTGCCAGCAGCGTAGAGAGCGGAGCTTACAATGAGCAGTTCTTC.

This clone was observed a handful of times. This sequence joins TRBV18 and TRBJ1-1; TRBD1 might be the D (6 bases). CDR1 is KGHSH, CDR2 LQKENI, per germline. Trimming took 4 bases from V and 5 from J, leaving 11 bases between them. This CDR3 region has 13 residues. Written as DNA, the CDR3 is TGTGCCAGCTCACAAACAGGGATGACTGAAGCTTTCTTT. This encodes CASSQTGMTEAFF.

The chain recombines TRBV2 with TRBJ1-1; D is possibly TRBD1 (6 bases). V dropped 1 base and J dropped 1 base, with 7 bases sitting between them. The CDR3 has 14 amino acids. Germline loops: CDR1 SNHLY, CDR2 FYNNEI. This CDR3 reads CASSEVGANTEAFF. Here the CDR3 DNA reads TGTGCCAGCAGTGAAGTGGGGGCGAACACTGAAGCTTTCTTT.

V and J are TRBV2 and TRBJ2-6, with a possible D match to TRBD1 (6 bases). Deletions cut 4 bases from V and 0 bases from J, with 13 bases between. CDR1 and CDR2 (germline): SNHLY, FYNNEI. The CDR3 sequence is 17 residues long. CDR3 region: CASSAPDSVSGANVLTF. The CDR3 DNA follows: TGTGCCAGCAGTGCTCCGGACAGTGTCTCTGGGGCCAACGTCCTGACTTTC.

The J gene is TRBJ1-1, the V gene TRBV29-1; D perhaps matches TRBD1 (5 bases). The CDR3 has 11 amino acids. V lost 4 bases, J lost 7 bases, and 10 bases lay in between. Germline CDR1 SQVTM, CDR2 ANQGSEA. This CDR3 reads CSVAQALEAFF. CDR3 DNA sequence: TGCAGCGTTGCACAGGCTCTTGAAGCTTTCTTT.

The V and J genes are TRBV11-2 and TRBJ2-1; 8 nucleotides match TRBD2. Germline CDR1 reads SGHAT; CDR2 reads FQNNGV. The CDR3 is 19 amino acids. V lost 0 bases, J lost 0 bases, and 10 bases stayed unmatched. CDR3 nucleotides: TGTGCCAGCAGCTTAGATCTTGATAGCGGGGCCCCCTCCTACAATGAGCAGTTCTTC. Translation: CASSLDLDSGAPSYNEQFF.

The rearrangement joins TRBV10-2 to TRBJ2-5; the match to TRBD2 covers 10 bases. The germline V gene has CDR1 WSHSY and CDR2 SAAADI. The CDR3 runs to 15 residues. Unmatched junction bases numbered 7, after V lost 5 bases and J lost 4 bases. The CDR3: CASSKSGGAPETQYF. In DNA, the CDR3 is TGCGCCAGCAGTAAAAGCGGGGGGGCCCCAGAGACCCAGTACTTC.

The CDR3 sequence: CASSSGQGASANYGYTF. The CDR3 DNA sequence: TGTGCCAGCAGCTCGGGACAGGGGGCATCAGCTAACTATGGCTACACCTTC. The genes are TRBV11-1 and TRBJ1-2; TRBD1 agrees at 12 bases. This CDR3 contains 17 residues. The V gene end was trimmed by 4 bases and the J gene end by 0 bases; junction bases not matched to a gene: 6. Germline-derived CDR1 and CDR2 are SGHAT and FQDESV (reference sequence).

J is TRBJ1-3 and V is TRBV30, with TRBD1 as a possible D gene (5 bases). This CDR3 comprises 16 residues. V was trimmed by 2 bases and J by 4 bases, leaving 18 bases between them. The germline V gene has CDR1 GTSNPN and CDR2 SVGIG (reference sequence). The CDR3 spells CAWSINRGRRGNTIYF. The CDR3 nucleotides are TGTGCCTGGAGTATAAATAGGGGTCGCCGGGGAAACACCATATATTTT.

The chain is built from TRBV28 and TRBJ2-5; tentatively, D is TRBD1 (6 bases). Deletions cut 6 bases from V and 4 bases from J, with 21 bases between. The CDR3 is 16 amino acids. From germline, CDR1 is MDHEN and CDR2 SYDVKM. CDR3 region: CASSPFWGRGRETQYF. The CDR3 DNA reads TGTGCCAGCAGCCCGTTTTGGGGGCGCGGTAGAGAGACCCAGTACTTC.

Regarding this clone: This CDR3 is also generated by other DNA sequences in the sample. The chain joins TRBV30 to TRBJ1-2, with no clear D. V was pared by 0 bases and J by 2 bases, with 7 bases between. Germline V gives CDR1 GTSNPN, CDR2 SVGIG (reference sequence). The CDR3 has 13 residues. The chain's CDR3 is CAWSVAGNYGYTF. CDR3 in DNA: TGTGCCTGGAGTGTGGCAGGCAACTATGGCTACACCTTC. The variable domain in full, completed from reference TRBV30 and TRBJ1-2, reads SQTIHQWPATLVQPVGSPLSLECTVEGTSNPNLYWYRQAAGRGLQLLFYSVGIGQISSEVPQNLSASRPQDRQFILSSKKLLLSDSGFYLCAWSVAGNYGYTFGSGTRLTVV.

This sequence joins TRBV28 and TRBJ2-7; 13 bases align to TRBD2. CDR1 is MDHEN, CDR2 SYDVKM, per germline. V was pared by 4 bases and J by 6 bases, with 12 bases of the junction left unmatched. This CDR3 spans 17 amino acids. The CDR3 DNA is TGTGCCAGCAGTTCCACCAAACTAGCGGGAGGGCCGGGCGAGCAGTACTTC. Its protein is CASSSTKLAGGPGEQYF.

The chain links TRBV6-4 to TRBJ2-1; possible D gene TRBD2, 6 bases. V was clipped by 0 bases and J by 9 bases, with 12 bases between them. Per the germline V gene, CDR1 is MRHNA and CDR2 is SNTAGT. This CDR3 spans 14 amino acids. CDR3 loop: CASSDSIGGSEQFF. The CDR3 coding sequence is TGTGCCAGCAGTGACTCGATTGGGGGGAGTGAGCAGTTCTTC.

This sequence joins TRBV5-8 and TRBJ2-4, with TRBD1 matching 8 bases. Germline values: CDR1 SGHTS, CDR2 YDEGEE. The ends lost 4 bases at V and 3 bases at J; junction bases unmatched: 3. CDR3 length: 14 residues. CDR3 amino acids: CASSVTGVKNIQYF. The CDR3, as DNA: TGTGCCAGCAGCGTGACAGGGGTCAAAAACATTCAGTACTTC.

This clone showed up just once. The CDR3 spells CASSGRGQDRGNQPQHF. CDR3 sequence (DNA): TGTGCCAGCAGTGGAAGGGGACAGGATCGGGGCAATCAGCCCCAGCATTTT. The rearrangement links TRBV2 to TRBJ1-5, with 8 bases that match TRBD1. The V gene end was trimmed by 4 bases and the J gene end by 2 bases; junction bases not matched to a gene: 10. From germline, CDR1 is SNHLY and CDR2 FYNNEI. The CDR3 totals 17 residues.

This chain links TRBV23-1 with TRBJ1-5; 10 bases map to TRBD1. TRBV23-1 is classed as an ORF, of uncertain function. V lost 2 bases and J lost 4; bases outside the gene matches: 5. The CDR3 loop spans 16 amino acids. CDR3 in DNA: TGCGCCAGCAGTCAAAAGACAGGGGGCGCGAATCAGCCCCAGCATTTT. Amino acids: CASSQKTGGANQPQHF.

This clone is a singleton in its sample. This chain links TRBV10-1 with TRBJ1-5; D perhaps matches TRBD1 (5 bases). The CDR3 length is 18 residues. Trimming cost V 4 bases and J 6 bases, with 25 bases left between them. The germline CDR1 and CDR2 sequences are WNHNN and SYGVQD (reference sequence). For the CDR3, the DNA is TGCGCCAGCAGTGGACATGTGGGTAAAGGGGTGGGAGGTCAGCCCCAGCATTTT. This codes for CASSGHVGKGVGGQPQHF.

Here the CDR3 reads CASSTAAGTGTGNTIYF. CDR3 sequence (DNA): TGCGCCAGCAGCACGGCCGCCGGGACAGGGACTGGAAACACCATATATTTT. This chain connects TRBV5-1 to TRBJ1-3, with 9 positions matching TRBD1. Germline values: CDR1 SGHRS, CDR2 YFSETQ. V lost 4 bases and J lost 2; bases outside the gene matches: 10. The CDR3 has 17 residues. Together with reference TRBV5-1 and TRBJ1-3, the CDR3 gives the full variable domain: KAGVTQTPRYLIKTRGQQVTLSCSPISGHRSVSWYQQTPGQGLQFLFEYFSETQRNKGNFPGRFSGRQFSNSRSEMNVSTLELGDSALYLCASSTAAGTGTGNTIYFGEGSWLTVV.

This clone was observed once. This chain connects TRBV27 to TRBJ1-1; D might be TRBD1 (6 bases). With 7 bases removed from V and 1 base from J, the gap between germline ends came to 10 bases. The CDR3 has 13 amino acids. CDR1 and CDR2 from the germline V gene are MNHEY and SMNVEV (reference sequence). The CDR3 bases are TGTGCCAGCAAGACGGGACAGAACACTGAAGCTTTCTTT. It translates to CASKTGQNTEAFF.

J is TRBJ1-5 and V is TRBV7-9; D may be TRBD1 (5 bases). CDR1 is SEHNR, CDR2 FQNEAQ, per germline (reference sequence). V lost 2 bases to trimming and J lost 6 bases, with 17 bases between them. The CDR3 totals 16 residues. In nucleotides, the CDR3 is TGTGCCAGCAGCTTATTTAAGGCAGGGCGTAGTCAGCCCCAGCATTTT. Its translation is CASSLFKAGRSQPQHF.

The chain employs TRBV7-2 and TRBJ2-1; TRBD2 agrees at 8 bases. CDR1 SGHTA and CDR2 FQGNSA come from the germline V gene. CDR3 length: 15 amino acids. Trimming at V came to 5 bases and at J to 7 bases, leaving 10 bases not matched to a gene. CDR3 sequence reads: CASSPGGSQANEQFF. The DNA of the CDR3 is TGTGCCAGCAGCCCGGGGGGGTCACAGGCAAATGAGCAGTTCTTC. The full variable domain, rest sourced from reference TRBV7-2 and TRBJ2-1, is GAGVSQSPSNKVTEKGKDVELRCDPISGHTALYWYRQSLGQGLEFLIYFQGNSAPDKSGLPSDRFSAERTGGSVSTLTIQRTQQEDSAVYLCASSPGGSQANEQFFGPGTRLTVL.

The V and J genes are TRBV29-1 and TRBJ2-3, with 9 bases that match TRBD2. CDR1 and CDR2 (germline): SQVTM, ANQGSEA. CDR3 length equals 17 residues. Germline trimming cut 6 bases from V and 5 bases from J; bases unmatched to any gene: 18. The CDR3 loop reads CSVLTGWASGVGDTQYF. The CDR3, as DNA: TGCAGCGTCTTGACGGGTTGGGCTAGCGGGGTGGGAGATACGCAGTATTTT.

The V gene is TRBV5-1, the J gene TRBJ2-3, with TRBD1 matching over 9 bases. V was clipped by 4 bases and J by 3 bases; unmatched bases: 12. This CDR3 is 17 amino acids long. The germline V gene encodes CDR1 SGHRS and CDR2 YFSETQ. The CDR3 DNA reads as TGCGCCAGCAGCCTAGACCCCGGGACAGGGAAGACAGATACGCAGTATTTT. Translating gives CASSLDPGTGKTDTQYF.

This clone was seen only once. The chain couples TRBV27 to TRBJ1-1; possibly TRBD1 for D (5 bases). Trimming took off 1 base at V and 5 bases at J, with 11 bases between the two ends. CDR1 MNHEY and CDR2 SMNVEV come from the germline V gene (reference sequence). This CDR3 spans 14 amino acids. Here the CDR3 reads CASSLFRGLTEAFF. Here the CDR3 DNA reads TGTGCCAGCAGTTTATTTAGGGGACTTACTGAAGCTTTCTTT.